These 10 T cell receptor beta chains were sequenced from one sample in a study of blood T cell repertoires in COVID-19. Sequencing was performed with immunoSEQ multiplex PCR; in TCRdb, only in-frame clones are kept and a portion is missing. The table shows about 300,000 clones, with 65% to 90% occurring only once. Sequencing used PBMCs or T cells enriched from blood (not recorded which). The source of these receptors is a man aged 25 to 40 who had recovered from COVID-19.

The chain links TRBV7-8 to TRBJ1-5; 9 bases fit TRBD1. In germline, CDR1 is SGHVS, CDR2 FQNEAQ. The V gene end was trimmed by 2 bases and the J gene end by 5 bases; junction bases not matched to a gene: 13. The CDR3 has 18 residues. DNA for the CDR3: TGTGCCAGCAGCTTAAATAGGCCGGGACAGGGACGGGATCAGCCCCAGCATTTT. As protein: CASSLNRPGQGRDQPQHF.

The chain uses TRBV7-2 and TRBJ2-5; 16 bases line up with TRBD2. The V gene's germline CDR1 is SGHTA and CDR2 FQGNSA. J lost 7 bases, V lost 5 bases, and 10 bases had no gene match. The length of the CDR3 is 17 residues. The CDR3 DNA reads TGTGCCAGCAGCCTAGGGACTAGCGGGGGGGCCGGGGGGACCCAGTACTTC. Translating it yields CASSLGTSGGAGGTQYF.

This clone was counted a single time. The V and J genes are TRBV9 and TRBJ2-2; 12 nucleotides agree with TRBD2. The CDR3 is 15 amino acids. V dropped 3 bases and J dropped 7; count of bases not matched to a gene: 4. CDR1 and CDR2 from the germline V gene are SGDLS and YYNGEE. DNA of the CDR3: TGTGCCAGCAGCGCAACTAGCGGGGGGTACGGGGAGCTGTTTTTT. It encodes CASSATSGGYGELFF.

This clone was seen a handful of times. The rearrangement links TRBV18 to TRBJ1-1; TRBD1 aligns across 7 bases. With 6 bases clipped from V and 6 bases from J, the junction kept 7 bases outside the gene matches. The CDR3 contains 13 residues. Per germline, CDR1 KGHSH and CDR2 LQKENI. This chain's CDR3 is CASSPTGVSEAFF. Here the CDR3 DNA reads TGTGCCAGCTCGCCAACAGGGGTCTCTGAAGCTTTCTTT.

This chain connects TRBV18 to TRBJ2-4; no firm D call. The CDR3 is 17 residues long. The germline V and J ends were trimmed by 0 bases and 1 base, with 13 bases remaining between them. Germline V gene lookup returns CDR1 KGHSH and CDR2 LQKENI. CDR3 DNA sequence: TGTGCCAGCTCACCACCGGCCGCTATCGGGGCCAAAAACATTCAGTACTTC. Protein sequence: CASSPPAAIGAKNIQYF.

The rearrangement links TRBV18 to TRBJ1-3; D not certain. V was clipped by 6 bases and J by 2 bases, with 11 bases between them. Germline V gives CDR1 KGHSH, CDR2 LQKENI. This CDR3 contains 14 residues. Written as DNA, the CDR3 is TGTGCCAGCTCCCCGCCCGCGACTGGAAACACCATATATTTT. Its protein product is CASSPPATGNTIYF.

CDR3 amino acids: CASSIEIRGSNQPQHF. In nucleotides, the CDR3 is TGTGCCAGTAGTATAGAAATCAGGGGGAGCAATCAGCCCCAGCATTTT. V is TRBV19 and J is TRBJ1-5; 7 bases match TRBD1. J lost 1 base, V lost 0 bases, and 3 bases had no gene match. Germline CDR1 LNHDA, CDR2 SQIVND (reference sequence). The CDR3 covers 16 residues.

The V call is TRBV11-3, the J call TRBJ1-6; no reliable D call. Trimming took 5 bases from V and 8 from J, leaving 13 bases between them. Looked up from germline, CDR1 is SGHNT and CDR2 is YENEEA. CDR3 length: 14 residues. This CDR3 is CASSRTEGYSPLHF. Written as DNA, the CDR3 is TGTGCCAGCAGCCGGACGGAGGGCTATTCACCCCTCCACTTT.

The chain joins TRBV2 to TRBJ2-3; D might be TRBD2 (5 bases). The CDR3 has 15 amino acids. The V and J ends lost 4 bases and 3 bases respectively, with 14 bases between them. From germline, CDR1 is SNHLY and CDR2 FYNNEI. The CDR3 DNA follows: TGTGCCAGCAGTGCCGGAGGTCCCGGAACAGATACGCAGTATTTT. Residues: CASSAGGPGTDTQYF. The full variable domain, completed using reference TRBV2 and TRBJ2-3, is EPEVTQTPSHQVTQMGQEVILRCVPISNHLYFYWYRQILGQKVEFLVSFYNNEISEKSEIFDDQFSVERPDGSNFTLKIRSTKLEDSAMYFCASSAGGPGTDTQYFGPGTRLTVL.

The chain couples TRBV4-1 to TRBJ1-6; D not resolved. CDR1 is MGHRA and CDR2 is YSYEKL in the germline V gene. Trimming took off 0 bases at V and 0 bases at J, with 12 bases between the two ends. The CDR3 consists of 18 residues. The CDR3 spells CASSQEGRLSSYNSPLHF. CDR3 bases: TGCGCCAGCAGCCAAGAGGGGAGGCTGAGCTCCTATAATTCACCCCTCCACTTT.